The 8 T cell receptor beta chains listed next were all sequenced from one sample in a study of CD8 T cells in ankylosing spondylitis. In TCRdb, the 5' RACE reads were re-called with MiXCR into one record per CDR3 protein. The sample has more than 150,000 distinct CDR3 sequences, roughly 11% seen once; the top ten hold 25% to 30%. The sample taken for sequencing was blood, either unsorted or a sorted T cell fraction (not recorded which). The receptors stem from a male donor with ankylosing spondylitis or in good health (not recorded which).

This clonotype was seen at least ten times. This chain links TRBV29-1 with TRBJ2-1, with 8 bases fitting TRBD2. V was clipped by 6 bases and J by 4 bases; unmatched bases: 8. CDR1 and CDR2 (germline): SQVTM, ANQGSEA. CDR3 length equals 14 residues. The CDR3 bases are TGCAGCGTGAAGGGCGGGGGGATTTACAATGAGCAGTTCTTC. Translated: CSVKGGGIYNEQFF.

The V call is TRBV5-6, the J call TRBJ1-5; 12 bases are shared with TRBD1. The junction had 13 bases not matched to a gene; V was cut back by 3 bases and J by 9 bases. Germline V CDR1 and CDR2: SGHDT, YYEEEE. This CDR3 spans 17 amino acids. The CDR3 region is CASSSSTGQGASRPQHF. The CDR3 region has the DNA TGTGCCAGCAGCTCCTCCACGGGACAGGGGGCGAGTAGGCCCCAGCATTTT.

Ten or more counts support this clonotype. The rearrangement links TRBV5-1 to TRBJ2-5; TRBD1 matches 9 bases. The germline gives CDR1 SGHRS, CDR2 YFSETQ. The V and J ends lost 3 bases and 4 bases, in that order; junction bases with no gene match: 7. The CDR3 contains 15 residues. CDR3 DNA: TGCGCCAGCAGCTCTACAGGGGGCCTTCGAGAGACCCAGTACTTC. Its protein product is CASSSTGGLRETQYF.

This clonotype was found a few times. A read error may account for a junction end that differs from germline. The CDR3 DNA reads TGTGCCAGTAGTAGTCTACCAACCGCGGAGCTGTTTTTT. This encodes CASSSLPTAELFF. The genes are TRBV19 and TRBJ2-2; D remains unclear. The germline V gene has CDR1 LNHDA and CDR2 SQIVND (reference sequence). This CDR3 contains 13 residues.

There are many counts of this clonotype. The chain uses TRBV20-1 and TRBJ2-1; D gene unclear. The CDR3 runs to 11 residues. V lost 0 bases and J 13 bases, leaving 10 bases between the germline ends. Germline V gives CDR1 DFQATT, CDR2 SNEGSKA (reference sequence). CDR3 nucleotides: TGCAGTGCTAGAGATCCGCCCCTCCAGTTCTTC. This translates into CSARDPPLQFF.

This clonotype showed up many times. The chain couples TRBV10-3 to TRBJ1-1, with 7 nucleotides matching TRBD1. Losses at the gene ends were 0 bases for V and 0 bases for J; bases not matched to a gene: 1. This CDR3 spans 15 amino acids. Per the germline V gene, CDR1 is ENHRY and CDR2 is SYGVKD. The CDR3 protein is CAISESTGLNTEAFF. As DNA, the CDR3 is TGTGCCATCAGTGAGTCGACAGGGTTGAACACTGAAGCTTTCTTT.

This clonotype was recorded many times. The rearrangement joins TRBV12-3 or TRBV12-4 to TRBJ2-7; D tentatively fits TRBD1 or TRBD2 (5 bases each). V shed 1 base and J shed 6 bases, with 7 bases lying between them. The CDR3 is made up of 12 amino acids. The CDR3 reads CASSLGGGEQYF. In DNA, the CDR3 is TGTGCCAGCAGTTTAGGTGGGGGCGAGCAGTACTTC.

This clonotype was seen ten or more times. The CDR3 protein is CASSLAQYRETQYF. The CDR3 bases are TGTGCCAGCAGTTTGGCACAGTATAGGGAGACCCAGTACTTC. The chain links TRBV27 to TRBJ2-5; D gene uncertain. Trimming stripped 3 bases from V and 5 bases from J, with 13 bases between. The CDR3 is 14 residues long. Germline CDR1 reads MNHEY; CDR2 reads SMNVEV (reference sequence).